The clone carrying this T cell receptor beta chain was counted ten times or more. This specimen belongs to a study of metastatic and nonmetastatic thyroid tumors. TCRdb reprocessed the PCR reads using MiXCR. This sample has around 45,000 clones, with roughly 4% found just once. Thyroid surgery took place with no prior treatment in any patient. Germline lookup yields CDR1 DFQATT and CDR2 SNEGSKA (reference sequence). Trimming took 0 bases from V and 4 from J; bases not matched to a gene: 7. The CDR3 runs 16 residues. What was sequenced was blood. The sequence was obtained from a female donor with papillary thyroid cancer or a benign thyroid nodule (not recorded which). Some clones in this sample may be carry-over from other donors' samples. V gene TRBV20-1 combines with J gene TRBJ2-2; 8 bases align to TRBD1. CDR3 nucleotide sequence: TGCAGTGCTAGAGACCGTTCCAGGGGGCTCACCGGGGAGCTGTTTTTT. Translated, it gives CSARDRSRGLTGELFF.